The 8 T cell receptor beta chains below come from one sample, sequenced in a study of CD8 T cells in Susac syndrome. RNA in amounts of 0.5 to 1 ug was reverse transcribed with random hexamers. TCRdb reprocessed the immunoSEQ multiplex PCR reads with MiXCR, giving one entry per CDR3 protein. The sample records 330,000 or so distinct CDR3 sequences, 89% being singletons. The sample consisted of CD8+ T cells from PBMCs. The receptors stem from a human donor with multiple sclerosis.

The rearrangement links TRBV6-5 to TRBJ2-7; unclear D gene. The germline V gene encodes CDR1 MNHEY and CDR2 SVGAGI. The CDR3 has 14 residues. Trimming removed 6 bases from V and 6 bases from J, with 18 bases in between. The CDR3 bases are TGTGCCAGCAGCCCCTTAAACCTACTTGTCGAGCAGTACTTC. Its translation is CASSPLNLLVEQYF.

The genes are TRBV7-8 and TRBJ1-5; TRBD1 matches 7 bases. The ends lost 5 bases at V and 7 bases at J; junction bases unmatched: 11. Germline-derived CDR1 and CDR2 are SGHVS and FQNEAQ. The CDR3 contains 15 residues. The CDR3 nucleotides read TGTGCCAGCAGCCACCTGGAGGGGGCTGAACAGCCCCAGCATTTT. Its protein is CASSHLEGAEQPQHF.

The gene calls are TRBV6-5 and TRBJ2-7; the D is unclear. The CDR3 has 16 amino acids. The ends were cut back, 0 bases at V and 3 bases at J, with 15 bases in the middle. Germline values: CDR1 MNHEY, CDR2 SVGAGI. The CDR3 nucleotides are TGTGCCAGCAGTTACTCGAAGGGTTCTAGGGTCTACGAGCAGTACTTC. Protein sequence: CASSYSKGSRVYEQYF.

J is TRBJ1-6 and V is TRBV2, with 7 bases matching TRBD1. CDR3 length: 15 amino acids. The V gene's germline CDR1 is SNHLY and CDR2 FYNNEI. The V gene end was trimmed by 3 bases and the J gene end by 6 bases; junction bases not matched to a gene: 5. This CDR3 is CASSDRTGPNSPLHF. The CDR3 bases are TGTGCCAGCAGTGACCGGACAGGACCTAATTCACCCCTCCACTTT.

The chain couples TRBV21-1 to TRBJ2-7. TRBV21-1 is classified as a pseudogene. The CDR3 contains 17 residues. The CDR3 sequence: CASSKGVVASESYEQYF. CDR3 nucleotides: TGTGCCAGCAGCAAAGGAGTGGTAGCAAGCGAGTCCTACGAGCAGTACTTC.

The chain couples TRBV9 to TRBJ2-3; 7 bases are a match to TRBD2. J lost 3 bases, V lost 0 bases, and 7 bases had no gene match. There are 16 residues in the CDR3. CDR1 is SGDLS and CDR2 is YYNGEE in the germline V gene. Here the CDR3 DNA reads TGTGCCAGCAGCGTAGCGGGACTAACCCCGACAGATACGCAGTATTTT. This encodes CASSVAGLTPTDTQYF.

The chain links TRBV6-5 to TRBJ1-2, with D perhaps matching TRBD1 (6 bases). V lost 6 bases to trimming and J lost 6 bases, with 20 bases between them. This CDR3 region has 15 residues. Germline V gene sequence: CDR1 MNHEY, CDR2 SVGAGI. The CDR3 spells CASSRREGGMDGYTF. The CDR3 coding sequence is TGTGCCAGCAGCCGGAGGGAGGGGGGAATGGATGGCTACACCTTC.

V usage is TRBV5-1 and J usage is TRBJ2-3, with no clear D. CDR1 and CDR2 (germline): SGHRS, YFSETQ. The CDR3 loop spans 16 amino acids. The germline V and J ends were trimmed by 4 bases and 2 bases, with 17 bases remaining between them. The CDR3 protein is CASSPEPGLHTDTQYF. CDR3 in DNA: TGCGCCAGCAGCCCCGAACCGGGTCTTCACACAGATACGCAGTATTTT.